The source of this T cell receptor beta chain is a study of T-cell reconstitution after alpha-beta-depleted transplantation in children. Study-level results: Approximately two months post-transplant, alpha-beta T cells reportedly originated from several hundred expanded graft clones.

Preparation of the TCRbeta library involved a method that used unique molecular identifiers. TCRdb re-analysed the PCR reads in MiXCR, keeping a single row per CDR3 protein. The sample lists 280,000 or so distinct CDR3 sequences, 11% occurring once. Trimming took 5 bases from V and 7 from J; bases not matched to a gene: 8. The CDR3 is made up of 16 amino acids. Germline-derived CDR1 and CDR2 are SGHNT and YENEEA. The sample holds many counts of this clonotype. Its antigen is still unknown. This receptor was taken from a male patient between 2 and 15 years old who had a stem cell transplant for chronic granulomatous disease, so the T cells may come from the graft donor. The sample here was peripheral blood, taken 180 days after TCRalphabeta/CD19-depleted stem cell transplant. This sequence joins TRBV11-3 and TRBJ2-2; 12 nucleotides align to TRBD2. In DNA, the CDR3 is TGTGCCAGCAGCCCACCGCTAGCGGGAGGGGTCGGGGAGCTGTTTTTT. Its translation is CASSPPLAGGVGELFF.